One and the same sample provided the 9 T cell receptor beta chains below, sequenced in a study of cytomegalovirus exposure and HLA in healthy donors. Amplification used 60 Vbeta primers and 13 Jbeta primers. The assay was immunoSEQ multiplex PCR, and TCRdb's table has in-frame clones only and misses some. The sample shows around 150,000 clones, around two thirds of them seen only once. The specimen sequenced was PBMCs. All receptors come from a man between 25 and 39 years old in good health and CMV-seropositive.

The chain joins TRBV2 to TRBJ2-1, with 10 bases matching TRBD1. CDR1 is SNHLY and CDR2 is FYNNEI in the germline V gene. V trimming: 5 bases; J trimming: 5 bases; junction bases outside the gene matches: 6. The CDR3 has 15 residues. In DNA, the CDR3 is TGTGCCAGCAGTCGGGACAGGGGCACCCACAATGAGCAGTTCTTC. This translates into CASSRDRGTHNEQFF.

The table lists this clone with a few counts. The chain employs TRBV6-6 and TRBJ2-3; D remains ambiguous. Germline V gene sequence: CDR1 MNHNY, CDR2 SVGAGI (reference sequence). The CDR3 consists of 14 residues. V dropped 3 bases and J dropped 1 base, with 8 bases sitting between them. The CDR3 protein is CASSYVAGTDTQYF. The CDR3 DNA is TGTGCCAGCAGTTATGTAGCCGGCACAGATACGCAGTATTTT.

The chain employs TRBV19 and TRBJ1-2, with D perhaps TRBD1 (5 bases). Trimming removed 1 base at V and 3 bases at J, with 12 bases between. The germline V gene has CDR1 LNHDA and CDR2 SQIVND (reference sequence). This CDR3 is 15 amino acids long. The CDR3 sequence is CASSIAFRADYGYTF. DNA of the CDR3: TGTGCCAGTAGTATAGCCTTCAGGGCAGACTATGGCTACACCTTC.

This clone was found a few times. V usage is TRBV7-9 and J usage is TRBJ2-5; 9 bases are shared with TRBD1. This CDR3 has 15 residues. Trimming removed 1 base from V and 5 bases from J; junction bases left unmatched: 5. The germline CDR1 and CDR2 sequences are SEHNR and FQNEAQ (reference sequence). CDR3 bases: TGTGCCAGCAGCTTAGGAACACAGGGGGCCGAGACCCAGTACTTC. Translated: CASSLGTQGAETQYF.

V usage is TRBV5-1 and J usage is TRBJ2-3; possible D gene TRBD2, 6 bases. Trimming removed 4 bases at V and 0 bases at J, with 18 bases between. The CDR3 runs 17 residues. Germline V CDR1 and CDR2: SGHRS, YFSETQ. CDR3 in amino acids: CASSVGLLASSTDTQYF. The DNA of the CDR3 is TGCGCCAGCAGCGTCGGCCTTCTAGCGTCTAGCACAGATACGCAGTATTTT.

On this clone: Germline and junction disagree at one end, which may indicate a read error. The chain has TRBV19 and TRBJ1-2, with a possible D match to TRBD1 (6 bases). CDR1 and CDR2 from the germline V gene are LNHDA and SQIVND (reference sequence). This CDR3 spans 14 amino acids. In nucleotides, the CDR3 is TGTGCCAGTGGTATTTATCAGGGGAACTATGGCTACACCTTC. Amino acids: CASGIYQGNYGYTF.

This chain connects TRBV6-1 to TRBJ1-1; 8 bases agree with TRBD1. Germline trimming cut 6 bases from V and 1 base from J; bases unmatched to any gene: 4. CDR1 and CDR2 (germline): MNHNS, SASEGT. The CDR3 runs 14 residues. The DNA for the CDR3 is TGTGCCAGCAGAGCAGGGGGCGAGAACACTGAAGCTTTCTTT. Amino acids: CASRAGGENTEAFF.

V gene TRBV9 combines with J gene TRBJ2-1; D may be TRBD2 (6 bases). Trimming removed 2 bases from V and 0 bases from J, with 15 bases in between. The CDR3 contains 17 residues. Germline lookup yields CDR1 SGDLS and CDR2 YYNGEE. The CDR3 DNA reads TGTGCCAGCAGCGTGGAGTGGGCGGGATCCTCCTACAATGAGCAGTTCTTC. Encoded protein: CASSVEWAGSSYNEQFF.

Written as DNA, the CDR3 is TGCAGCGTTTCTAGGCAACACCAAAACACTGAAGCTTTCTTT. It yields the protein CSVSRQHQNTEAFF. V is TRBV29-1 and J is TRBJ1-1; unclear D gene. Trimming pared 5 bases from V and 2 bases from J, leaving 15 bases between. The V gene's germline CDR1 is SQVTM and CDR2 ANQGSEA. CDR3 length: 14 amino acids.